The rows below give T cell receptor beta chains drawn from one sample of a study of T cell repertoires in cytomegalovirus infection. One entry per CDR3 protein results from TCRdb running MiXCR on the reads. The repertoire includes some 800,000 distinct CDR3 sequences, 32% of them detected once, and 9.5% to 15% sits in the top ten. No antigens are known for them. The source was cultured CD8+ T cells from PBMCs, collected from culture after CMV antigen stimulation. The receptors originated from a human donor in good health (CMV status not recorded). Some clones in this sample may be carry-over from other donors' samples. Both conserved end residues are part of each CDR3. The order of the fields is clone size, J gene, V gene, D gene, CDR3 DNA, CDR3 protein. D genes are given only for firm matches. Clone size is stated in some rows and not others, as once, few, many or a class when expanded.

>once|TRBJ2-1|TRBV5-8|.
TGTGCCAGCAGCCCCGGGACCAGGCGAATTGTTTGGGATGAGCAGTTCTTC
CASSPGTRRIVWDEQFF
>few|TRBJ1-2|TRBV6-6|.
TGTGCCAGCACTACTGAACCTCGGGGTAACGGTGGCTACACCTTC
CASTTEPRGNGGYTF
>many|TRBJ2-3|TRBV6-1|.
TGTGCCAGCGGGGGTTCGGGACGAAGAGGAGATACGCAGTATTTT
CASGGSGRRGDTQYF
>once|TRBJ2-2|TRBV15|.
TGTGCCACCAGCAGGGACTACGCAGGGGTTGGGACCGGGGAGCTGTTTTTT
CATSRDYAGVGTGELFF
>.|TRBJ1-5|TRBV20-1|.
TGCAGTGCTAGCTCCTCTACAACGGTGAGCAATCAGCCCCAGCATTTT
CSASSSTTVSNQPQHF
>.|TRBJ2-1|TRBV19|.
TGTGCCAGTAGTATAGATCGACCCTCAGATGAGCAGTTCTTC
CASSIDRPSDEQFF
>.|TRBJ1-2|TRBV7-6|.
TGTGCCAGCAGCCCTCCCCAGGGGAGGGAGGGCTACACCTTC
CASSPPQGREGYTF
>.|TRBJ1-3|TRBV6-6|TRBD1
TGTGCCAGCAGTTACACAACAGGGGCTGGAAACACCATATATTTT
CASSYTTGAGNTIYF
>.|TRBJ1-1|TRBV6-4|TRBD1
TGTGCCAGCAGTGACACCAGGGGGGCTGAAGCTTTCTTT
CASSDTRGAEAFF
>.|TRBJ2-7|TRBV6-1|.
TGTGCCAGCAGTGAATATGAGACCGATTCCTACGAGCAGTACTTC
CASSEYETDSYEQYF
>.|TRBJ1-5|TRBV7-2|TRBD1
TGTACCAGCAGCCCAGGACAGGGGGAGAACAATCAGCCCCAGCATTTT
CTSSPGQGENNQPQHF
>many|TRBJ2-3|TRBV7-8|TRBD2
TGTGCCAGCAGCTCCCCTAGCGGGGGGGATAGCACAGATACGCAGTATTTT
CASSSPSGGDSTDTQYF
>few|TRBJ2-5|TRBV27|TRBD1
TGTGCCAGCAGCGAATGGGGGCCGACAGGGGGCGTCCTAAAAGAGACCCAGTACTTC
CASSEWGPTGGVLKETQYF
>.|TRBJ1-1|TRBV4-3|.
TGCGCCAGCAGCCGCCAGGGCACTATGAACACTGAAGCTTTCTTT
CASSRQGTMNTEAFF
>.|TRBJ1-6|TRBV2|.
TGTGCCACCCCTAGTGTTACGGGGTTCGATAATTCACCCCTCCACTTT
CATPSVTGFDNSPLHF
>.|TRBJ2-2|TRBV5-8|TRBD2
TGTGCCAGCAGCGCACAATATAGCGGGGGGAACACCGGGGAGCTGTTTTTT
CASSAQYSGGNTGELFF
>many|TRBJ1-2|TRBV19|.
TGTGCCAGTAATTTTGGCTATGGCTACACCTTC
CASNFGYGYTF
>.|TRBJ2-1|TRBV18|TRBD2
TGTGCCAGCTCACCGGTTTTAGAGCGGGGGGCCCGTAGCTCCTACAATGAGCAGTTCTTC
CASSPVLERGARSSYNEQFF
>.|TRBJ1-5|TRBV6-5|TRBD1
TGTGCCAGCAGTTACGAGGGGGCAGATCAGCCCCAGCATTTT
CASSYEGADQPQHF
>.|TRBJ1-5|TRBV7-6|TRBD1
TGTGCCAGCAGCTTAGAACTTGGGGACAGGAATAGCAATCAGCCCCAGCATTTT
CASSLELGDRNSNQPQHF
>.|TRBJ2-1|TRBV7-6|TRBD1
TGTGCCAGCAGCTTAAGGACAGGGGGCGGCAATGAGCAGTTCTTC
CASSLRTGGGNEQFF
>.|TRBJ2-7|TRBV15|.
TGTGCCACCAGCACCAAACGCGGTGGCGAGCAGTACTTC
CATSTKRGGEQYF
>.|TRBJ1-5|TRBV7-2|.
TGTGCCAGCAGCCTCAACGGGGGGGGGCCCCTTATAAGCAATCAGCCCCAGCATTTT
CASSLNGGGPLISNQPQHF
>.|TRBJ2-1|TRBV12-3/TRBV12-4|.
TGTGCCAGCAGTTTAGAACAGAAGCACGATGAGCAGTTCTTC
CASSLEQKHDEQFF
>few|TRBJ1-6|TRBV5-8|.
TGTGCCAGCAGCCTCGGGACTATGAATTCACCCCTCCACTTT
CASSLGTMNSPLHF
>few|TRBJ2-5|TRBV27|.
TGTGCCAGCAGTGAACAGGGTCCCCAAGAGACCCAGTACTTC
CASSEQGPQETQYF
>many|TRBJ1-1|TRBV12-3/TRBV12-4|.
TGTGCCAGCAGCCCGCCTACAGGGTACGCTGAAGCTTTCTTT
CASSPPTGYAEAFF
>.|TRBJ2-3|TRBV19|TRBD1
TGTGCCAGTAGTTACGACAGACAGGGCTGGACAGATACGCAGTATTTT
CASSYDRQGWTDTQYF
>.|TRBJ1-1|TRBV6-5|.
TGTGCCAGCAGTGAACTGGGATCGAACACTGATGCTTTCTTT
CASSELGSNTDAFF
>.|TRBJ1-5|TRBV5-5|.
TGTGCCAACAGCTCCTGGCTAGAGGGGCCGGCTCAGCCCCAGCATTTT
CANSSWLEGPAQPQHF
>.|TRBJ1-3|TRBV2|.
TGTGCCAGCAGTGGGCTCGGGGCCGCTCGGGGGAACACCATATATTTT
CASSGLGAARGNTIYF
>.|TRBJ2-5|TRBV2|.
TGTACCAGCGAGGGGCCCCCAAAGACCCAGTACTTC
CTSEGPPKTQYF
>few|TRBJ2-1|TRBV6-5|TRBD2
TGTGCCAGCAGTTACGGTCTAGCGGGGGGAAATGAGCAGTTCTTC
CASSYGLAGGNEQFF